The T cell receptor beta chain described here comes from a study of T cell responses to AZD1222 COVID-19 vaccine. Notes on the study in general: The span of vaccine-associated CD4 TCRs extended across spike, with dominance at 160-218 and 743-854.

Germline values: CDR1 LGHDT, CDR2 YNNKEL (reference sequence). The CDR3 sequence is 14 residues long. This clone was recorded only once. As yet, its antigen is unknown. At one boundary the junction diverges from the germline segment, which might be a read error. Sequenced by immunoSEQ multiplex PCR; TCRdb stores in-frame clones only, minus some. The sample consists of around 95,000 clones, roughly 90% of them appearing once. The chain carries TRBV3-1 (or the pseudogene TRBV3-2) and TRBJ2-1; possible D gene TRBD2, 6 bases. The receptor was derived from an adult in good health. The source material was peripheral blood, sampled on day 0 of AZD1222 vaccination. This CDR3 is CASSQGLDYSEQFF. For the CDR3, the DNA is TGTGCCAGCAGCCAAGGACTAGATTACAGTGAGCAGTTCTTC.